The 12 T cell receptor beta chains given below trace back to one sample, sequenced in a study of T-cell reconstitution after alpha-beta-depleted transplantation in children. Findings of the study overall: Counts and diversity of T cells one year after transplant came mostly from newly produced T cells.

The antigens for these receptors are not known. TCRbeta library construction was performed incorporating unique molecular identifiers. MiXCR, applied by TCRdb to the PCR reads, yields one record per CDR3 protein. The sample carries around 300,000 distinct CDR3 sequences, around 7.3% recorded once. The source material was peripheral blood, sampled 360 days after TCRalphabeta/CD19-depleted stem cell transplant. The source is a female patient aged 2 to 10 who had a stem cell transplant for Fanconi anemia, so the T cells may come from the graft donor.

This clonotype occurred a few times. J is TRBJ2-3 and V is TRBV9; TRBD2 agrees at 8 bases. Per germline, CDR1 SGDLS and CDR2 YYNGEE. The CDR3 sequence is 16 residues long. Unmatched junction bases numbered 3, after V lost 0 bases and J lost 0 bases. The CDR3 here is CASSVDGRASTDTQYF. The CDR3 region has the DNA TGTGCCAGCAGCGTAGACGGGAGGGCTAGCACAGATACGCAGTATTTT.

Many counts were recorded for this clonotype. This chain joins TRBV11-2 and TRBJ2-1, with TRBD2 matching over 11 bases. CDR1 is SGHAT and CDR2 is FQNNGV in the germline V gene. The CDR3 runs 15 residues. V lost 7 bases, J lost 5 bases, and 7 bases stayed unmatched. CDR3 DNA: TGTGCCAGCAACAATCCGGGACTAGCGGACAATGAGCAGTTCTTC. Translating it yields CASNNPGLADNEQFF.

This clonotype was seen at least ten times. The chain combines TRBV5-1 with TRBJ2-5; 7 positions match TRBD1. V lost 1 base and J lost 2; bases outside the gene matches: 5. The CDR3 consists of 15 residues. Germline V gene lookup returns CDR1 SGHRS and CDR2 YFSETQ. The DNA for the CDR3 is TGCGCCAGCAGCTTGAGGCCGGGACAGCAAGAGACCCAGTACTTC. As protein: CASSLRPGQQETQYF.

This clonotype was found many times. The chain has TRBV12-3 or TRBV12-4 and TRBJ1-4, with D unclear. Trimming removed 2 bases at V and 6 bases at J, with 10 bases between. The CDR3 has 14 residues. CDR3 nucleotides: TGTGCCAGCAGTTTATGGGTGGCGGATGAAAAACTGTTTTTT. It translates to CASSLWVADEKLFF.

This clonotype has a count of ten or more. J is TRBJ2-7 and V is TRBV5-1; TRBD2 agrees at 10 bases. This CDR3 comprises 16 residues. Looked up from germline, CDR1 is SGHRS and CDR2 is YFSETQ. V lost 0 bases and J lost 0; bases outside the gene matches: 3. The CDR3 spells CASSLGTSGLSYEQYF. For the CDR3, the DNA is TGCGCCAGCAGCTTGGGGACTAGCGGTCTCTCCTACGAGCAGTACTTC.

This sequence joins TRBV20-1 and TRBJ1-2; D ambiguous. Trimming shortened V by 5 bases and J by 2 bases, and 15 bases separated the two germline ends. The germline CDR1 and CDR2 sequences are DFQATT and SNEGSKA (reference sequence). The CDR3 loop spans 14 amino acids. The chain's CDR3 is CSARWGVGNYGYTF. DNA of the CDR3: TGCAGTGCTCGTTGGGGTGTGGGAAACTATGGCTACACCTTC.

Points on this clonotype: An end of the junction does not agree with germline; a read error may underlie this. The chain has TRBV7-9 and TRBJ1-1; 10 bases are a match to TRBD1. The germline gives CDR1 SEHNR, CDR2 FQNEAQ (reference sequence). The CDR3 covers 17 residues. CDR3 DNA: TGTGCCAGCAGCTTCTTACCGGGACAGGGGACGAGCACTGAAGCTGTCTTT. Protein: CASSFLPGQGTSTEAVF.

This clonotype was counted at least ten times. In DNA form, the CDR3 reads TGTGCCAGCAGTTGGGGGAGGGCGCAGTATTTT. Its protein is CASSWGRAQYF. The chain is built from TRBV28 and TRBJ2-3, with 7 bases fitting TRBD2. This CDR3 has 11 residues. The germline V gene encodes CDR1 MDHEN and CDR2 SYDVKM. The V gene end was trimmed by 4 bases and the J gene end by 10 bases; junction bases not matched to a gene: 2.

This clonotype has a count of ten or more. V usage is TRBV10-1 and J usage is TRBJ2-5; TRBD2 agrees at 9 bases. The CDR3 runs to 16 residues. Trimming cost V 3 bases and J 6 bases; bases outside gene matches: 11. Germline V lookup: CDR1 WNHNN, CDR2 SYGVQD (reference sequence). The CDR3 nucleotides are TGCGCCAGCAGTGACGTGAGGGCTAGCGGGATTAAGACCCAGTACTTC. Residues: CASSDVRASGIKTQYF.

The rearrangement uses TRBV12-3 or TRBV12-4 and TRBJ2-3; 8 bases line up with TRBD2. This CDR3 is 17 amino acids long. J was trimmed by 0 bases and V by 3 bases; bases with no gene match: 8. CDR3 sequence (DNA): TGTGCCAGCAGTTTTCGCCCGGGGGGGACTAGCACAGATACGCAGTATTTT. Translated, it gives CASSFRPGGTSTDTQYF.

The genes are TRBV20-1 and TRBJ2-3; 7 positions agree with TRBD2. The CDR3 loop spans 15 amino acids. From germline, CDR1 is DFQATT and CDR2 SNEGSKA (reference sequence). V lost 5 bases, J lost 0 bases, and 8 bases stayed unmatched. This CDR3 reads CSAPRGGGSTDTQYF. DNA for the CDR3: TGCAGTGCTCCGCGGGGCGGGGGTAGCACAGATACGCAGTATTTT.

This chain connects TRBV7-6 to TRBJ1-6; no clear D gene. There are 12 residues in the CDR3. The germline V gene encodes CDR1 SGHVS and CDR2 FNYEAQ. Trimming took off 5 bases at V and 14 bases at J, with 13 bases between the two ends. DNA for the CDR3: TGTGCCAGCAGCCCTCTTAAAGGAACCCTCCACTTT. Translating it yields CASSPLKGTLHF.